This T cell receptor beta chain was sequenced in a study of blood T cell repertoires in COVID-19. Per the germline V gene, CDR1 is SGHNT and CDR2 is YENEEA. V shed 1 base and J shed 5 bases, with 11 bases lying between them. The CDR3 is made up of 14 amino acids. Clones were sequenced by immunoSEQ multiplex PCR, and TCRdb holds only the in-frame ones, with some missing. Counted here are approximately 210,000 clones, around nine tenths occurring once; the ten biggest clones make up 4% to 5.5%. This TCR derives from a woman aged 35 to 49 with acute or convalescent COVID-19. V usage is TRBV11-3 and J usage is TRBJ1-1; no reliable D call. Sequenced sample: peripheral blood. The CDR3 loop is CASSLGGAGTEAFF. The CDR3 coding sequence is TGTGCCAGCAGCTTAGGGGGAGCGGGAACTGAAGCTTTCTTT.